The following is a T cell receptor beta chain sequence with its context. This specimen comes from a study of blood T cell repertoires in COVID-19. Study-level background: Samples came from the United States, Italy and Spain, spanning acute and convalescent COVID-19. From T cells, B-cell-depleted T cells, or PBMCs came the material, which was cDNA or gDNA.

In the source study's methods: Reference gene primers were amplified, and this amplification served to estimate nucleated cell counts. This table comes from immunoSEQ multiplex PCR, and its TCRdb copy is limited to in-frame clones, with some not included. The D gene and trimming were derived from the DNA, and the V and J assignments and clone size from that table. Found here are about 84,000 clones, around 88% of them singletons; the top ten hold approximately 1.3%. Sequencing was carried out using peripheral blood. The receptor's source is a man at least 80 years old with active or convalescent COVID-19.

CDR3 DNA sequence: TGTGCCAGCAGCTTAGAGGGTAGGAGGCGGCAAGAGACCCAGTACTTC. Encoded protein: CASSLEGRRRQETQYF. The rearrangement links TRBV7-2 to TRBJ2-5; possibly TRBD2 for D (5 bases). Looked up from germline, CDR1 is SGHTA and CDR2 is FQGNSA. V lost 1 base and J lost 2, with 14 bases in between. This CDR3 is 16 amino acids long.